Listed below are T cell receptor beta chains from one sample, sequenced in a study of shared clonotypes between healthy human individuals. Generated by immunoSEQ multiplex PCR, the TCRdb table keeps only in-frame clones and is missing some. The table has roughly 2,500,000 clones, approximately 94% seen once. Source material: naive CD4+ T cells from PBMCs. These receptors were obtained from a man between 18 and 35 years old in good health. Some clones in this sample may be carry-over from other donors' samples. The CDR3 runs from the conserved cysteine through the conserved F or W. A D gene is named only where the DNA matches it firmly. Some rows mark clone size as missing; the rest say once, few, many or name a class of expanded clone.

len	abundance	j_gene	v_gene	d_gene	CDR3nt	CDR3aa
15	.	TRBJ1-5	TRBV21-1	.	TGTGCCAGCAGCAGGGACTCAGAAAGCAATCAGCCCCAGCATTTT	CASSRDSESNQPQHF
16	.	TRBJ2-3	TRBV14	.	TGTGCCAGCAGTGTAACTGAAGGGCCAACCACAGATACGCAGTATTTT	CASSVTEGPTTDTQYF
9	.	TRBJ1-2	TRBV28	.	TGTGCCACCCCATCCTTGTACACCTTC	CATPSLYTF
15	.	TRBJ2-3	TRBV5-4	TRBD2	TGTGCCAGCAGCTTGCGCGGGAGACGAACAGATACGCAGTATTTT	CASSLRGRRTDTQYF
13	.	TRBJ1-1	TRBV27	.	TGTGCCAGTCACAGGTCGGGAGGAACTGAAGCTTTCTTT	CASHRSGGTEAFF
15	.	TRBJ1-2	TRBV6-5	.	TGTGCCAGCAGTTACGCGGACACCCTTAACTATGGCTACACCTTC	CASSYADTLNYGYTF
13	.	TRBJ2-6	TRBV5-8	.	TGTGCCAGCAGCTCCCTTGGGGCCAACGTCCTGACTTTC	CASSSLGANVLTF
14	.	TRBJ2-5	TRBV7-8	.	TGTGCCAGCAGCATGCGGGTCCCTCAAGAGACCCAGTACTTC	CASSMRVPQETQYF
14	.	TRBJ2-7	TRBV6-6	TRBD2	TGTGCCAGCAGATCAGGACTAGCGGCCTACGAGCAGTACTTC	CASRSGLAAYEQYF
14	once	TRBJ1-2	TRBV7-2	.	TGTGCCAGCAGCCCACAGGGAAGGGACTATGGCTACACCTTC	CASSPQGRDYGYTF
12	.	TRBJ2-7	TRBV28	.	TGTGCCAGCAGCGCGGGCTCCTACGAGCAGTACTTC	CASSAGSYEQYF
15	.	TRBJ1-5	TRBV10-3	.	TGTGCCATCAGTGTGGGGCCCGTCAGCAATCAGCCCCAGCATTTT	CAISVGPVSNQPQHF
15	.	TRBJ2-7	TRBV7-2	.	TGTGCCAGCAGCCCGGGCGCGGGACAACCTTACGAGCAGTACTTC	CASSPGAGQPYEQYF
13	.	TRBJ2-7	TRBV7-2	TRBD2	TGTGCCAGCAGGGCGGGACTAGTCCTCGAGCAGTACTTC	CASRAGLVLEQYF
14	.	TRBJ1-6	TRBV7-2	.	TGTGCCAGCAGCTTAGGGTCCGGGGGTTCACCCCTCCACTTT	CASSLGSGGSPLHF
14	.	TRBJ2-1	TRBV10-3	TRBD2	TGTGCCGCTCGACTAGCTGATTTCCACAATGAGCAGTTCTTC	CAARLADFHNEQFF
14	.	TRBJ1-4	TRBV19	.	TGTGCCAGTAGTCCCGGTCTTGGGAATGAAAAACTGTTTTTT	CASSPGLGNEKLFF
13	.	TRBJ1-2	TRBV6-1	TRBD1	TGTGCCAGCAGTCCGGGACAGAACTATGGCTACACCTTC	CASSPGQNYGYTF
17	.	TRBJ2-5	TRBV5-1	TRBD1	TGCGCCAGCAGCTTGATGCTGGGACAGGGGACGGAAGAGACCCAGTACTTC	CASSLMLGQGTEETQYF
14	.	TRBJ2-1	TRBV30	TRBD2	TGTGCCCTTGGGCGGGAGGGCCGCTACAATGAGCAGTTCTTC	CALGREGRYNEQFF
13	.	TRBJ2-3	TRBV28	TRBD1	TGTGCCACCGGGACAGGGGGCACAGATACGCAGTATTTT	CATGTGGTDTQYF
13	.	TRBJ1-2	TRBV28	.	TGTGCCAGCAGTTCGGCGCAGGGCTATGGCTACACCTTC	CASSSAQGYGYTF
13	.	TRBJ2-2	TRBV30	.	TGTGCCTGGAGTAAACGGGGCACCGGGGAGCTGTTTTTT	CAWSKRGTGELFF
15	.	TRBJ2-1	TRBV5-4	.	TGTGCCAGCAGGCCCCCGGGGCCACAGAGGAATGAGCAGTTCTTC	CASRPPGPQRNEQFF
15	.	TRBJ1-3	TRBV28	TRBD1	TGTGCCAGTAGCCAGGGGGGACAGGCACGAAACACCATATATTTT	CASSQGGQARNTIYF
14	.	TRBJ1-5	TRBV2	TRBD1	TGTGCCAGCTCCCCTGACAGGGCGGATCAGCCCCAGCATTTT	CASSPDRADQPQHF
17	.	TRBJ2-7	TRBV4-1	TRBD2	TGCGCCAGCAGCCAAGATTGGGCGGGAGGTAACTCCTACGAGCAGTACTTC	CASSQDWAGGNSYEQYF
17	once	TRBJ2-6	TRBV28	.	TGTGCCAGCAGTTTCGCAGGGGTTATCTCTGGGGCCAACGTCCTGACTTTC	CASSFAGVISGANVLTF
12	.	TRBJ2-3	TRBV9	.	TGTGCCAGCAGCGGAACCGCAGATACGCAGTATTTT	CASSGTADTQYF
14	.	TRBJ2-7	TRBV28	.	TGTGCCAGCAGTCGTCCGGGATCTACCTACGAGCAGTACTTC	CASSRPGSTYEQYF
15	.	TRBJ1-4	TRBV5-4	.	TGTGCCAGCAGCCCTAGGGGGAGCGCGAATGAAAAACTGTTTTTT	CASSPRGSANEKLFF
15	.	TRBJ2-7	TRBV14	.	TGTGCCAGCAGCCGGGCGAGGGCTGGGTCCTACGAGCAGTACTTC	CASSRARAGSYEQYF
16	.	TRBJ2-7	TRBV5-1	TRBD2	TGCGCCAGCAGCCTAGCCTTAGCGGGAGCTGGCTACGAGCAGTACTTC	CASSLALAGAGYEQYF
16	.	TRBJ2-5	TRBV7-9	.	TGTGCCAGCAGCTTAGGGGGAACGGACACCCAAGAGACCCAGTACTTC	CASSLGGTDTQETQYF
15	.	TRBJ2-5	TRBV28	TRBD2	TGTGCCAGCAGTCCTTCGACTAGCGGGATTGAGACCCAGTACTTC	CASSPSTSGIETQYF
13	.	TRBJ1-2	TRBV30	.	TGTGCCTGGAGCGAAATCCCTAACTATGGCTACACCTTC	CAWSEIPNYGYTF
13	.	TRBJ1-1	TRBV2	.	TGTGCCAGCAGTGACGGGGGGCACACTGAAGCTTTCTTT	CASSDGGHTEAFF